Listed here are 14 T cell receptor beta chains from one sample, sequenced in a study of blood T cell repertoires in COVID-19. The method was immunoSEQ multiplex PCR; TCRdb's version includes in-frame clones alone and lacks a portion of them. Counted here are 55,000 to 65,000 clones, approximately 84% occurring once; the ten biggest clones make up 4% to 6%. The specimen sequenced was peripheral blood. These receptors came from a man older than 75 in a cohort sampled during active COVID-19.

The gene calls are TRBV30 and TRBJ2-3, with D tentatively TRBD1 (6 bases). Trimming removed 3 bases from V and 4 bases from J, with 11 bases in between. The germline gives CDR1 GTSNPN, CDR2 SVGIG (reference sequence). The CDR3 has 13 amino acids. The CDR3 bases are TGTGCCTGGAGACCAGGGGTACCAGATACGCAGTATTTT. Protein sequence: CAWRPGVPDTQYF.

V usage is TRBV6-4 and J usage is TRBJ2-3; the match to TRBD2 covers 9 bases. The V segment lost 4 bases and the J segment 4 bases; nucleotides outside the gene matches: 9. Germline V gives CDR1 MRHNA, CDR2 SNTAGT. CDR3 length equals 16 residues. The CDR3 sequence: CASSALGSGSADTQYF. The CDR3 DNA follows: TGTGCCAGCAGTGCCCTCGGTAGCGGGAGCGCAGATACGCAGTATTTT.

The chain is built from TRBV6-2 or TRBV6-3 and TRBJ1-1; D gene ambiguous. Looked up from germline, CDR1 is MNHEY and CDR2 is SVGEGT. Deletions cut 6 bases from V and 0 bases from J, with 11 bases between. The CDR3 is 14 amino acids. CDR3 nucleotides: TGTGCCAGCAGCCTCCAGGCCATGAACACTGAAGCTTTCTTT. The encoded protein is CASSLQAMNTEAFF.

The CDR3 reads CASSQDWQGAIGYTF. The CDR3 DNA follows: TGTGCCAGCAGCCAAGATTGGCAGGGGGCGATCGGCTACACCTTC. The chain is built from TRBV3-1 (or the pseudogene TRBV3-2) and TRBJ1-2; 8 bases line up with TRBD1. This CDR3 is built from 15 residues. V lost 0 bases, J lost 8 bases, and 8 bases stayed unmatched. The V gene's germline CDR1 is LGHDT and CDR2 YNNKEL (reference sequence).

The chain links TRBV6-2 or TRBV6-3 to TRBJ1-1, with TRBD1 identical over 7 bases. The CDR3 loop spans 15 amino acids. V dropped 0 bases and J dropped 2; count of bases not matched to a gene: 3. From germline, CDR1 is MNHEY and CDR2 SVGEGT. CDR3 amino acids: CASSYSGQLNTEAFF. DNA for the CDR3: TGTGCCAGCAGTTACTCGGGACAGCTAAACACTGAAGCTTTCTTT.

CDR3 bases: TGTGCCAGTAGGACAGGGGTGGACACTGAAGCTTTCTTT. Translating it yields CASRTGVDTEAFF. The rearrangement links TRBV19 to TRBJ1-1; the match to TRBD1 covers 8 bases. The V and J ends lost 6 bases and 3 bases, in that order; junction bases with no gene match: 3. This CDR3 has 13 amino acids. CDR1 LNHDA and CDR2 SQIVND come from the germline V gene (reference sequence).

J is TRBJ1-2 and V is TRBV30; tentative D call: TRBD1 (5 bases). Germline CDR1 is GTSNPN and CDR2 is SVGIG (reference sequence). V dropped 4 bases and J dropped 2 bases, with 14 bases sitting between them. The CDR3 runs to 14 residues. This chain's CDR3 is CAWTRGTLNYGYTF. The CDR3, as DNA: TGTGCCTGGACGCGGGGGACTTTAAACTATGGCTACACCTTC.

This clone came up once. The J gene is TRBJ1-2, the V gene TRBV19; tentatively, D is TRBD1 (5 bases). The CDR3 consists of 17 residues. The V end lost 5 bases, the J end lost 6 bases, and 25 bases lay between the germline ends. Looked up from germline, CDR1 is LNHDA and CDR2 is SQIVND (reference sequence). The CDR3 DNA sequence: TGTGCCAGTAGTCAAGGGGCAGTCGGTTATAGTGGGAATGGCTACACCTTC. It specifies CASSQGAVGYSGNGYTF.

V usage is TRBV6-5 and J usage is TRBJ1-1; 7 bases match TRBD1. From germline, CDR1 is MNHEY and CDR2 SVGAGI. With V trimmed by 4 bases and J by 1 base, 6 bases remained unmatched. This CDR3 spans 15 amino acids. The CDR3 loop reads CASSLWDRSNTEAFF. CDR3 sequence (DNA): TGTGCCAGCAGTTTATGGGACAGATCGAACACTGAAGCTTTCTTT.

The chain combines TRBV29-1 with TRBJ1-1, with 9 bases that match TRBD1. In germline, CDR1 is SQVTM, CDR2 ANQGSEA. The CDR3 spans 12 residues. J gave up 5 bases and V 7 bases, and 5 bases lay outside the gene matches. The CDR3 loop is CSEQGAGTEAFF. CDR3 in DNA: TGCAGCGAACAGGGGGCTGGTACTGAAGCTTTCTTT.

The V call is TRBV27, the J call TRBJ1-4; TRBD1 agrees at 7 bases. The CDR3 consists of 15 residues. Per germline, CDR1 MNHEY and CDR2 SMNVEV (reference sequence). The junction had 10 bases not matched to a gene; V was cut back by 4 bases and J by 8 bases. The CDR3 region is CASSSPQGIREKLFF. The CDR3 DNA is TGTGCCAGCAGTTCGCCACAGGGGATAAGGGAAAAACTGTTTTTT.

V is TRBV7-2 and J is TRBJ2-3, with a possible D match to TRBD2 (7 bases). The V end was cut by 1 base, the J end by 2 bases, with 16 bases between. The CDR3 runs to 17 residues. The germline CDR1 and CDR2 sequences are SGHTA and FQGNSA. The CDR3: CASSLVGEGGNTDTQYF. CDR3 nucleotides: TGTGCCAGCAGCTTAGTAGGGGAGGGGGGGAACACAGATACGCAGTATTTT.

This sequence joins TRBV7-9 and TRBJ1-6; D is undetermined. The CDR3 has 13 residues. Germline lookup yields CDR1 SEHNR and CDR2 FQNEAQ (reference sequence). The V end lost 1 base, the J end lost 10 bases, and 8 bases lay between the germline ends. The CDR3 sequence: CASSLDGGSPLHF. CDR3 DNA: TGTGCCAGCAGCTTAGATGGAGGCTCACCCCTCCACTTT.

The V gene is TRBV27, the J gene TRBJ1-1; D is perhaps TRBD1 (6 bases). The CDR3 has 13 residues. The V and J ends lost 2 bases and 2 bases respectively, with 6 bases between them. CDR1 and CDR2 (germline): MNHEY, SMNVEV (reference sequence). The CDR3 region is CASSLGGNTEAFF. Written as DNA, the CDR3 is TGTGCCAGCAGTTTAGGGGGCAACACTGAAGCTTTCTTT.